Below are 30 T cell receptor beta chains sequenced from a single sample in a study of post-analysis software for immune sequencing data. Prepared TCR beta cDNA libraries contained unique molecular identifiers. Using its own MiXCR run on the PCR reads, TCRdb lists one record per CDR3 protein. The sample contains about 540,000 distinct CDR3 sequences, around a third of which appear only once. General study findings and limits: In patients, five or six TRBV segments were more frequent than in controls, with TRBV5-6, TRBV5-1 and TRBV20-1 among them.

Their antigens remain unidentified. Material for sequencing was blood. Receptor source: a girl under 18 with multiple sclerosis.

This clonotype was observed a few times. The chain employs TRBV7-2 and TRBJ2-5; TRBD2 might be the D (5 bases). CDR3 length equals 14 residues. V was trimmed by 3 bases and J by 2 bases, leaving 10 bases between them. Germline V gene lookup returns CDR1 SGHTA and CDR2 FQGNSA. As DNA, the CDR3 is TGTGCCAGCAGCTTGTGGACGGGGCAAGAGACCCAGTACTTC. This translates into CASSLWTGQETQYF.

CDR3 in DNA: TGTGCCAGCAGCGAGGGAGGGATCCACGAGCAGTACTTC. It yields the protein CASSEGGIHEQYF. The chain combines TRBV3-1 with TRBJ2-5; 7 positions match TRBD2. Near its end, the DNA agrees better with TRBJ2-7, so the J call may be wrong. The CDR3 is 13 amino acids. CDR1 and CDR2 (germline): LGHDT, YNNKEL (reference sequence).

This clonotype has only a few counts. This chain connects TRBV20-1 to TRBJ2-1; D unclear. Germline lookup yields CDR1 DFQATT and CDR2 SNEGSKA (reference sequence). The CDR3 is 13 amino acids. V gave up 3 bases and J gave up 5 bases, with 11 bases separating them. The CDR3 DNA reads TGCAGTGCTAGCCGCAATTCTCACAATGAGCAGTTCTTC. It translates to CSASRNSHNEQFF.

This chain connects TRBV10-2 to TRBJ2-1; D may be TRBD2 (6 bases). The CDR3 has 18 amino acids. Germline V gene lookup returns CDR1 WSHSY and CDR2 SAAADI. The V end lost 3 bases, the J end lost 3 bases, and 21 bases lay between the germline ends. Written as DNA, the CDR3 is TGCGCCAGCAGTGATGTTAGGTTCGGGCGGGGAAACTACAATGAGCAGTTCTTC. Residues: CASSDVRFGRGNYNEQFF.

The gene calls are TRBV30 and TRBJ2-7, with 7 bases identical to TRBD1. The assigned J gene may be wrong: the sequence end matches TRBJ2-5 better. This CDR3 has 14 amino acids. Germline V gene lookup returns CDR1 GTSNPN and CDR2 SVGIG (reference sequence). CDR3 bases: TGTGCCTGGAGAGACAGGGTAGGAAGGGAGACCCAGTACTTC. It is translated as CAWRDRVGRETQYF.

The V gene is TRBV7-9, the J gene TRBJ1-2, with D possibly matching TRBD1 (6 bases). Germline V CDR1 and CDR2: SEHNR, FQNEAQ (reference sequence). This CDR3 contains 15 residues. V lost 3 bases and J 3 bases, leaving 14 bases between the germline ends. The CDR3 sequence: CASSLGHRADYGYTF. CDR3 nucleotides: TGTGCCAGCAGCTTGGGACACAGGGCTGACTATGGCTACACCTTC. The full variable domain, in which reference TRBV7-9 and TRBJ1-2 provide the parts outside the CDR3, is DTGVSQNPRHKITKRGQNVTFRCDPISEHNRLYWYRQTLGQGPEFLTYFQNEAQLEKSRLLSDRFSAERPKGSFSTLEIQRTEQGDSAMYLCASSLGHRADYGYTFGSGTRLTVV.

CDR3 amino acids: CASSQGMGWGDTQYF. DNA for the CDR3: TGTGCCAGCAGCCAAGGGATGGGATGGGGAGATACGCAGTATTTT. The rearrangement links TRBV7-9 to TRBJ2-3, with D unclear. Trimming stripped 5 bases from V and 5 bases from J, with 17 bases between. The CDR3 consists of 15 residues. The germline V gene encodes CDR1 SEHNR and CDR2 FQNEAQ (reference sequence).

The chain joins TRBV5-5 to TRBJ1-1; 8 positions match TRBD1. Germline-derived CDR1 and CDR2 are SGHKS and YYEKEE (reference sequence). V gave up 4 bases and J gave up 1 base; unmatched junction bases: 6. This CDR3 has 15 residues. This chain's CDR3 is CASSRRTGTNTEAFF. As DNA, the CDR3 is TGTGCCAGCAGCAGGCGGACAGGGACGAACACTGAAGCTTTCTTT.

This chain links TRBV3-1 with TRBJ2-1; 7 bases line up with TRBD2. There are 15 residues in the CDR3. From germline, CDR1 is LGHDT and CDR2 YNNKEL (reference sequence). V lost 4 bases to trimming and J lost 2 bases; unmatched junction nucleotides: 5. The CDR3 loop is CASSPVRGTYNEQFF. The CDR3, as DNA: TGTGCCAGCAGCCCTGTGCGGGGGACCTACAATGAGCAGTTCTTC.

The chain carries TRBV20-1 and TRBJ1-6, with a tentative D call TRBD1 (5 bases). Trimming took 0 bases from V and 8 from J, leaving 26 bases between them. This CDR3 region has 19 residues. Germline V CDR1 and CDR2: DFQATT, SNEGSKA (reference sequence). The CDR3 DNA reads TGCAGTGCTAGAGATCATTTTATTAAGGCAGGGACGGGATATTCACCCCTCCACTTT. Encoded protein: CSARDHFIKAGTGYSPLHF.

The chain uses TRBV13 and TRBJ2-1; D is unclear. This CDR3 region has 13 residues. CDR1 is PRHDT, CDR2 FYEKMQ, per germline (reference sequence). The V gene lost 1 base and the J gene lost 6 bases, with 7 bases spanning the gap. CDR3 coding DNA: TGTGCCAGCAGCTTAGAGTTTGCCAATGAGCAGTTCTTC. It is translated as CASSLEFANEQFF. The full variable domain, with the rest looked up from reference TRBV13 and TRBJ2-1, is AAGVIQSPRHLIKEKRETATLKCYPIPRHDTVYWYQQGPGQDPQFLISFYEKMQSDKGSIPDRFSAQQFSDYHSELNMSSLELGDSALYFCASSLEFANEQFFGPGTRLTVL.

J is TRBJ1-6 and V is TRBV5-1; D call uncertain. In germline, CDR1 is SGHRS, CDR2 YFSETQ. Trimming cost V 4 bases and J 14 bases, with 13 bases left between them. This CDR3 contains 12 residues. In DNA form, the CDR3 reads TGCGCCAGCAGCCCTGATGACGGATCCCTCCACTTT. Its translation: CASSPDDGSLHF.

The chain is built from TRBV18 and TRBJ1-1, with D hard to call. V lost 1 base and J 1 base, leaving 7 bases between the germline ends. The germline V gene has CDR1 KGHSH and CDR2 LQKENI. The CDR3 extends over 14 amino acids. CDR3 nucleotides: TGTGCCAGCTCACCACTGGGAAAGAACACTGAAGCTTTCTTT. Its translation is CASSPLGKNTEAFF.

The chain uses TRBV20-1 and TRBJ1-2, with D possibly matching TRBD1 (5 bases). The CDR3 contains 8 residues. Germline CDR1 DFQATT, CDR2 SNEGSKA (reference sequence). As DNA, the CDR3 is TGCCTAGGGGATGGCTACACCTTC. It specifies CLGDGYTF.

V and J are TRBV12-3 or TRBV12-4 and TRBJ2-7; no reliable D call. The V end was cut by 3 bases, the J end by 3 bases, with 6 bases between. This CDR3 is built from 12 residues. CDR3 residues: CASSFRIYEQYF. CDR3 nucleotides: TGTGCCAGCAGTTTTCGGATCTACGAGCAGTACTTC.

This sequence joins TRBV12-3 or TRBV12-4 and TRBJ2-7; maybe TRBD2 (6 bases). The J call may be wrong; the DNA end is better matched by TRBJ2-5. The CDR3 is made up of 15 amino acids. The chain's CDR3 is CASSPTLGLPGTQYF. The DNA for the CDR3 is TGTGCCAGCAGTCCGACGCTGGGACTCCCGGGGACCCAGTACTTC.

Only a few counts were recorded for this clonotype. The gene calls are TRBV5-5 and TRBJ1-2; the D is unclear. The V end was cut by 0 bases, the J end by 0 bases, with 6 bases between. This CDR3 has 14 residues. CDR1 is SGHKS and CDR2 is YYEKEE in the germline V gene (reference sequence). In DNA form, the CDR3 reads TGTGCCAGCAGCTTGGATGCGACTAACTATGGCTACACCTTC. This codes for CASSLDATNYGYTF.

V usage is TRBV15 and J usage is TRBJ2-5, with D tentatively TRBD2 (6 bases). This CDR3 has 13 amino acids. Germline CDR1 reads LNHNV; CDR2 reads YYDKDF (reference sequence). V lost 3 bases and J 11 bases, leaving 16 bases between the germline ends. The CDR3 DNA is TGTGCCACCAGCAGGGGAGGCGCCTGGGAGCAGTACTTC. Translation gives CATSRGGAWEQYF.

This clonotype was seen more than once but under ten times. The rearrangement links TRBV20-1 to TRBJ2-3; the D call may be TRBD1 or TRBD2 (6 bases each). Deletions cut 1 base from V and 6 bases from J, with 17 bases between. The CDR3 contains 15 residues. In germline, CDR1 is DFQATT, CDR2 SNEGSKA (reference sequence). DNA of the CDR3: TGCAGTGCTAGAGTCGGGGGCCGAAGTTTTGATACGCAGTATTTT. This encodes CSARVGGRSFDTQYF.

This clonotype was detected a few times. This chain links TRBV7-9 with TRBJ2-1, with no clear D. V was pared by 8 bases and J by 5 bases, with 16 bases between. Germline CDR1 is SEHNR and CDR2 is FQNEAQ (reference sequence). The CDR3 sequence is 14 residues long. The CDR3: CASGRAGSDNEQFF. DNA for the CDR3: TGTGCCAGCGGCCGGGCAGGATCCGACAATGAGCAGTTCTTC.

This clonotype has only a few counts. For the CDR3, the DNA is TGTGCCACAGGCGGACTAGCGGGCACAGATACGCAGTATTTT. Residues: CATGGLAGTDTQYF. The chain carries TRBV7-8 and TRBJ2-3, with TRBD2 matching over 10 bases. The germline CDR1 and CDR2 sequences are SGHVS and FQNEAQ. The junction had 5 bases not matched to a gene; V was cut back by 10 bases and J by 1 base. CDR3 size: 14 residues.

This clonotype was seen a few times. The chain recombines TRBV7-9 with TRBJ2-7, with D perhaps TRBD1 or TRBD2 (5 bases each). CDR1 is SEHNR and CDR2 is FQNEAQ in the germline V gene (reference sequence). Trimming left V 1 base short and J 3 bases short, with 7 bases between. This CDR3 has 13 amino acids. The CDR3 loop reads CASSLEGRYEQYF. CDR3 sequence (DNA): TGTGCCAGCAGCTTAGAGGGACGCTACGAGCAGTACTTC. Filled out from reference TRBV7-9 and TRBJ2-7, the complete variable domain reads DTGVSQNPRHKITKRGQNVTFRCDPISEHNRLYWYRQTLGQGPEFLTYFQNEAQLEKSRLLSDRFSAERPKGSFSTLEIQRTEQGDSAMYLCASSLEGRYEQYFGPGTRLTVT.

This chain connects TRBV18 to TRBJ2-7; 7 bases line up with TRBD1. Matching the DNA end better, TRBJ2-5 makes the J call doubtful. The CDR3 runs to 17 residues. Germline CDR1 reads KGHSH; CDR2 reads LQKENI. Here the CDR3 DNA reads TGTGCCAGCTCACCATTACAGGGGTCCCCGCTCCTCGAGACCCAGTACTTC. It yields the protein CASSPLQGSPLLETQYF.

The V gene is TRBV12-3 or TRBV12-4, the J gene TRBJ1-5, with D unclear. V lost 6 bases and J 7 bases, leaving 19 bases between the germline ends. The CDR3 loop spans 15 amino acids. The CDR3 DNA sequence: TGTGCCAGCAGCAAAACACAGTCGCCCACGCAGCCCCAGCATTTT. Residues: CASSKTQSPTQPQHF.

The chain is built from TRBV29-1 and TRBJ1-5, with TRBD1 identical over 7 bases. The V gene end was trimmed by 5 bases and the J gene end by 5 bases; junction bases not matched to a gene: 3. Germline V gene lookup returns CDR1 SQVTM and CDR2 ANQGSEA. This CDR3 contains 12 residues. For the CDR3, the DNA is TGCAGCGTTACAGACAGGGATCAGCCCCAGCATTTT. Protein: CSVTDRDQPQHF.

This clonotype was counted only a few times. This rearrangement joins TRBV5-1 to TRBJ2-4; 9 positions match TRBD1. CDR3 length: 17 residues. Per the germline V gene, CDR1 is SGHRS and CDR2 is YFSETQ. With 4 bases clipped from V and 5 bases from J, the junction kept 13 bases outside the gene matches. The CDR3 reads CASSRSTGTGIQNIQYF. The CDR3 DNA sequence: TGCGCCAGCAGCCGATCGACCGGGACAGGGATTCAAAACATTCAGTACTTC.

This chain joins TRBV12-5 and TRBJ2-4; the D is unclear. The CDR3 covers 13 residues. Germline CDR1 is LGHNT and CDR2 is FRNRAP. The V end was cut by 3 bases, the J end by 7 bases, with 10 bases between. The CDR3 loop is CASGLSPANIQYF. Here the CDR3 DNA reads TGTGCTAGTGGTTTAAGCCCAGCGAACATTCAGTACTTC.

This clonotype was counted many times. The CDR3 nucleotides are TGTGCCAGCAGTGACTCGTTTGGGGGGCAGTTCTTC. It yields the protein CASSDSFGGQFF. V usage is TRBV6-4 and J usage is TRBJ2-1; D is possibly TRBD1 or TRBD2 (5 bases each). V was trimmed by 0 bases and J by 12 bases, leaving 9 bases between them. Germline V gene data show CDR1 as MRHNA and CDR2 as SNTAGT. This CDR3 has 12 amino acids.

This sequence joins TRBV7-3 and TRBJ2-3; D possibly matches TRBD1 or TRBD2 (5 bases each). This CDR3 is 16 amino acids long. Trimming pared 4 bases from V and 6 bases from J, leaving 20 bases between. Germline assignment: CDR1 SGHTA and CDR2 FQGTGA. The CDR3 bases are TGTGCCAGCAGCTCCGACGGGACCTGGGTAAGGGATACGCAGTATTTT. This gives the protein CASSSDGTWVRDTQYF.

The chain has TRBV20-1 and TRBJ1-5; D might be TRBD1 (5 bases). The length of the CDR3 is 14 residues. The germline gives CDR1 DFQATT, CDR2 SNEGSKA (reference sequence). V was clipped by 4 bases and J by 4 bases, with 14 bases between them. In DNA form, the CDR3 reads TGCAGTGCTATTCAGGGACGGCATAATCAGCCCCAGCATTTT. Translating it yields CSAIQGRHNQPQHF.